This T cell receptor beta chain was obtained from a study of blood T cell repertoires in COVID-19. Study-wide background: Acute and convalescent COVID-19 samples came from the United States, Italy and Spain.

Produced via immunoSEQ multiplex PCR; TCRdb's table is partial and in-frame only. The table has some 78,000 clones, around 90% seen once; the top ten hold about 5.3%. The CDR3 spans 15 residues. Unmatched junction bases numbered 7, after V lost 2 bases and J lost 6 bases. Germline V gene lookup returns CDR1 SGHNT and CDR2 YYREEE (reference sequence). The sequence was collected from an elderly woman with active or convalescent COVID-19. This sequence joins TRBV5-4 and TRBJ2-1, with TRBD2 identical over 8 bases. Sequencing was done on a sample of peripheral blood. The CDR3 DNA sequence: TGTGCCAGCAGCTTCGGGAGGGCCCCCCCCAATGAGCAGTTCTTC. Translation: CASSFGRAPPNEQFF.